This paragraph reports one T cell receptor beta chain. Its specificity is unknown. Per the original data handling: Junction-only sequences without quality scores were provided by ImmunoSEQ, so filtering was different. Profiled with immunoSEQ multiplex PCR; TCRdb holds only in-frame clones, not every one. V, J and clone size are taken as reported in that table, and D and trimming were inferred from the DNA itself. Of about 1.5 million clones listed, roughly 98% were seen once; the top ten hold roughly 0.45%. The sample belongs to a study of shared clonotypes between healthy human individuals. Findings of the study overall: Sequencing depth was predicted to influence how clonotypes are shared among donors.

CDR1 LGHNT and CDR2 FRNRAP come from the germline V gene. Deletions cut 5 bases from V and 0 bases from J, with 17 bases between. The CDR3 loop spans 17 amino acids. The sequencing input was naive CD4+ T cells sorted from blood. Subset reported: CD45RA+ positively selected. The rearrangement links TRBV12-5 to TRBJ1-5, with a tentative D call TRBD1 (6 bases). The receptor was derived from a man younger than 40 in good health. CDR3 protein: CASGPPPTGHSNQPQHF. The CDR3 coding sequence is TGTGCTAGTGGTCCACCACCGACAGGACATAGCAATCAGCCCCAGCATTTT.